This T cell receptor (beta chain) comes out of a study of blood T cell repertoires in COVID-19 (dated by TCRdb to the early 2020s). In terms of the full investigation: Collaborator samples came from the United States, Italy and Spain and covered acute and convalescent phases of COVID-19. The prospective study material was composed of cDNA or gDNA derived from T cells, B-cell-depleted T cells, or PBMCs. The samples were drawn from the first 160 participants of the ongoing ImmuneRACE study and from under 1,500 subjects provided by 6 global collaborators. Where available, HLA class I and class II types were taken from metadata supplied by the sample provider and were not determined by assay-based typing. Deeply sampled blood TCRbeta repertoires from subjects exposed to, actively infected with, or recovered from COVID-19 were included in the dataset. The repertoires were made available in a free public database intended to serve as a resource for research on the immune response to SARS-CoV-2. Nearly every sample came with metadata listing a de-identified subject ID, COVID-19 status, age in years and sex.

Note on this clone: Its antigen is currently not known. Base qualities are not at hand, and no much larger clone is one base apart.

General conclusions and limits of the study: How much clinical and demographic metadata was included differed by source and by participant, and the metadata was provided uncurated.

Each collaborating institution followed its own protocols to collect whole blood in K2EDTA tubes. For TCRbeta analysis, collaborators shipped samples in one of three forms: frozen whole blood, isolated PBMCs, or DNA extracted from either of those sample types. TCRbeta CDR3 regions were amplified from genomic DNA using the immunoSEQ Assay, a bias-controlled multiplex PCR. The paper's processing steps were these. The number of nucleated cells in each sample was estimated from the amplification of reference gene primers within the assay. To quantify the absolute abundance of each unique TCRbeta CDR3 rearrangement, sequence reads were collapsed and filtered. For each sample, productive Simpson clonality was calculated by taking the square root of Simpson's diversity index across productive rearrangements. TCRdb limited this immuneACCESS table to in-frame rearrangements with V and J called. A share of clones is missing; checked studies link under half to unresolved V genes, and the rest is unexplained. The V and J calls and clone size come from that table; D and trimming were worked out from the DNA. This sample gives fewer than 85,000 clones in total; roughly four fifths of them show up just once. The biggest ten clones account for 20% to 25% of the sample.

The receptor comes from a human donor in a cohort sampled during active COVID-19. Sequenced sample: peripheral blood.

The bases read TGTGCCAGCCACCGGACAGACGGATACGAGCAGTACTTC. This encodes CASHRTDGYEQYF. Rearrangement joined TRBV28 to TRBJ2-7, and the D gene may be TRBD1, 6 bases matching. Trimming costs V 8 bases and J 4 bases, and their ends lie 15 bases apart. The germline V gene sets CDR1 to MDHEN and CDR2 to SYDVKM. The CDR3, cysteine through phenylalanine, is 13 amino acids long. Only the CDR3 portion is preserved as DNA: 39 bases, with reading frame beginning at the first base.